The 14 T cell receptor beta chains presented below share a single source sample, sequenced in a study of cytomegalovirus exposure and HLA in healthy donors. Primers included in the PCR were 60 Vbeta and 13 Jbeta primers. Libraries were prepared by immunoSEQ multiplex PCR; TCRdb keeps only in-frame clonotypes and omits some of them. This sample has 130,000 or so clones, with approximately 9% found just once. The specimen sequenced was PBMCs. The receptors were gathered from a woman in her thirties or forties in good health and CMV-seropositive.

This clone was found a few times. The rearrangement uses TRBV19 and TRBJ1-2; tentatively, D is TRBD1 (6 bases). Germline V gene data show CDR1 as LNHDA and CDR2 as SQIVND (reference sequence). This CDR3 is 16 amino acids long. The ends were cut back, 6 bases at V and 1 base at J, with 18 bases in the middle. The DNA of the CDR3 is TGTGCCAGTAGAAGCCCCAACAGGGACCATAACTATGGCTACACCTTC. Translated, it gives CASRSPNRDHNYGYTF.

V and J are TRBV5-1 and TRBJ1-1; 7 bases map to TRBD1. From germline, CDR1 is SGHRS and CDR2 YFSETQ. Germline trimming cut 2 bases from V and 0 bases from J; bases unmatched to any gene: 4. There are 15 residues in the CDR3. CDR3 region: CASSFFGTVNTEAFF. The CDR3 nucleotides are TGCGCCAGCAGCTTCTTCGGGACAGTGAACACTGAAGCTTTCTTT.

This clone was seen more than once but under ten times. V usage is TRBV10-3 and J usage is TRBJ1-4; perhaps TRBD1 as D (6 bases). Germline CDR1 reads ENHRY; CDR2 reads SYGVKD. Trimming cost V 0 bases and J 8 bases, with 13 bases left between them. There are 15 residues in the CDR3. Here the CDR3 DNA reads TGTGCCATCAGTGAGTCGAACAGGGTTGGGGAAAAACTGTTTTTT. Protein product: CAISESNRVGEKLFF.

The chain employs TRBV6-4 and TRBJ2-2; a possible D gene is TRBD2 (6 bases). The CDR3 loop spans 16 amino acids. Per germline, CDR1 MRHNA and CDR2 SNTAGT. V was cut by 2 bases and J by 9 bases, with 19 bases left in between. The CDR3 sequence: CASSDPSRGIIWELFF. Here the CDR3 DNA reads TGTGCCAGCAGTGACCCATCCCGGGGGATAATCTGGGAGCTGTTTTTT.

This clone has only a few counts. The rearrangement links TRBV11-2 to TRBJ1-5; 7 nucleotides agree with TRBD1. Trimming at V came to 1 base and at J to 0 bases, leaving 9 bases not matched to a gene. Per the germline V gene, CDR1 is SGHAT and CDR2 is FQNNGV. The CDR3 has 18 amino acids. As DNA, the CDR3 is TGTGCCAGCAGCTTAGGCCAACAAGGGGGCTATAGCAATCAGCCCCAGCATTTT. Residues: CASSLGQQGGYSNQPQHF. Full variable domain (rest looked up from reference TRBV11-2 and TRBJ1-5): EAGVAQSPRYKIIEKRQSVAFWCNPISGHATLYWYQQILGQGPKLLIQFQNNGVVDDSQLPKDRFSAERLKGVDSTLKIQPAKLEDSAVYLCASSLGQQGGYSNQPQHFGDGTRLSIL.

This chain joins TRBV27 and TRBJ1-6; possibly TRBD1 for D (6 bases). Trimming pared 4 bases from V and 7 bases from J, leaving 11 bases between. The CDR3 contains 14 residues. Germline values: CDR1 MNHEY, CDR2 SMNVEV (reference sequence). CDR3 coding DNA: TGTGCCAGCAGTTGGCCCGGACAGAATTCACCCCTCCACTTT. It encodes CASSWPGQNSPLHF.

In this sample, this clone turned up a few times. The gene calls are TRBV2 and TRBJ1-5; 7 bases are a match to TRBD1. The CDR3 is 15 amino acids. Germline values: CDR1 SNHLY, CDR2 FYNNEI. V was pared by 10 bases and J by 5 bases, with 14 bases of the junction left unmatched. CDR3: CATSNRDRDYQPQHF. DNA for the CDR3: TGTGCCACTAGTAACCGGGACAGAGATTATCAGCCCCAGCATTTT.

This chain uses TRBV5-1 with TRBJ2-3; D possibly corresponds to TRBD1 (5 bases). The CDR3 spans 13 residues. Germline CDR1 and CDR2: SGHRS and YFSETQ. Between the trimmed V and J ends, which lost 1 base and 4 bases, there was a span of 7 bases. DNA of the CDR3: TGCGCCAGCAGCTTGAGGGGCCCAGATACGCAGTATTTT. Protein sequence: CASSLRGPDTQYF.

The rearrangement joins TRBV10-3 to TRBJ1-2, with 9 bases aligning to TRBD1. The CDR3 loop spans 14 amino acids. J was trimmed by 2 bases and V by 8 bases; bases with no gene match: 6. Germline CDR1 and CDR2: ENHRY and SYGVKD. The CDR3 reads CAIAGGTGNYGYTF. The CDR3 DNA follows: TGTGCCATCGCCGGAGGGACAGGGAACTATGGCTACACCTTC.

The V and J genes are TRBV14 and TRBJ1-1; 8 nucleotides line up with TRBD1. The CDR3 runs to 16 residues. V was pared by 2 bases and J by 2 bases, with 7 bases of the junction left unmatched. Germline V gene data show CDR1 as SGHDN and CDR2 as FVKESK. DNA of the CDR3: TGTGCCAGCAGCCAACGAACAGGGGGTTTTAACACTGAAGCTTTCTTT. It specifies CASSQRTGGFNTEAFF.

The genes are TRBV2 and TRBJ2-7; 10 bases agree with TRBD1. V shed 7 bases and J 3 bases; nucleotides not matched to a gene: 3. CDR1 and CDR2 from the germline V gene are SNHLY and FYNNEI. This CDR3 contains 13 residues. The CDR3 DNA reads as TGTGCCAGCACTGGACAGGGGGGCTACGAGCAGTACTTC. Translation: CASTGQGGYEQYF.

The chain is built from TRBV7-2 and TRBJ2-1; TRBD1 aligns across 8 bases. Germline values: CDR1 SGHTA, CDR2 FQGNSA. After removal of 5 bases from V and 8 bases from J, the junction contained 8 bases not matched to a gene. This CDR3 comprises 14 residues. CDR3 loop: CASSRAGGIDEQFF. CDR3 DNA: TGTGCCAGCAGCCGGGCAGGGGGCATTGATGAGCAGTTCTTC.

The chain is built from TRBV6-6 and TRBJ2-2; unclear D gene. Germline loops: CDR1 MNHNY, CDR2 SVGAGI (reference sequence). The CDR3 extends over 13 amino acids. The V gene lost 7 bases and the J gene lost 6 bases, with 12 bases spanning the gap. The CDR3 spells CASTNDWSGELFF. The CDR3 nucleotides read TGTGCCAGCACTAACGACTGGTCCGGGGAGCTGTTTTTT.

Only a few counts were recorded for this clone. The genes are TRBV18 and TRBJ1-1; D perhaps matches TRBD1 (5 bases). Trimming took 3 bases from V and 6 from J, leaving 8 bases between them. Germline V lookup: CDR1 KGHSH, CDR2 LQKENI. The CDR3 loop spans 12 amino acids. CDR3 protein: CASSPGGSEAFF. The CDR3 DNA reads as TGTGCCAGCTCACCGGGGGGATCTGAAGCTTTCTTT.